This TCR beta chain stems from a study of cytomegalovirus exposure and HLA in healthy donors. Concerning this clone: Antigen specificity is unknown.

The PCR used 60 Vbeta and 13 Jbeta primers. The assay was immunoSEQ multiplex PCR, and TCRdb's table has in-frame clones only and misses some. The sample yields 210,000 or so clones, nearly 80% seen once. Whole-study findings and limits: TCR beta V- and J-gene trimming was later associated with a missense DCLRE1C variant.

After removal of 5 bases from V and 8 bases from J, the junction contained 8 bases not matched to a gene. CDR3 size: 13 residues. In germline, CDR1 is SGHNT, CDR2 YENEEA. This receptor was taken from a young man in good health and CMV-seronegative. The sample comprised PBMCs. The chain uses TRBV11-3 and TRBJ1-1; TRBD1 aligns across 7 bases. This CDR3 reads CASSKRDRDEAFF. The CDR3 DNA reads as TGTGCCAGCAGCAAGCGAGACAGGGACGAAGCTTTCTTT.